One sample yielded the 29 T cell receptor beta chains listed below, sequenced in a study of T cell repertoires in cytomegalovirus infection (dated by TCRdb to about 2019). The data were produced on an Illumina HiSeq 1500. The public reads were quality trimmed at Q25 with fastp and then assembled into clones with MiXCR by TCRdb, keeping productive beta chains. Each entry is one CDR3 protein sequence, shown with its most common DNA and genes. This sample comprises some 150,000 distinct CDR3 sequences, around 24% of them detected only once. The ten biggest clones cover roughly 11% of the sample. The sample was PBMCs. These receptors originate from a human donor in good health (CMV status not recorded). Some clones in this sample may be carry-over from other donors' samples.

The V call is TRBV4-3, the J call TRBJ1-2; no clear D gene. Per germline, CDR1 LGHNA and CDR2 YSLEER. The V and J ends lost 4 bases and 8 bases respectively, with 14 bases between them. This CDR3 contains 13 residues. CDR3 residues: CASSPQREFGYTF. CDR3 sequence (DNA): TGCGCCAGCAGCCCACAACGGGAGTTCGGCTACACCTTC.

The table lists this clonotype with many counts. The chain carries TRBV28 and TRBJ2-3; no reliable D call. The CDR3 covers 13 residues. Trimming left V 6 bases short and J 2 bases short, with 9 bases between. Germline CDR1 MDHEN, CDR2 SYDVKM. The CDR3 loop is CASRNDNTDTQYF. The CDR3 DNA reads TGTGCCAGCAGGAATGACAACACAGATACGCAGTATTTT. The variable domain in full, completed from reference TRBV28 and TRBJ2-3, reads DVKVTQSSRYLVKRTGEKVFLECVQDMDHENMFWYRQDPGLGLRLIYFSYDVKMKEKGDIPEGYSVSREKKERFSLILESASTNQTSMYLCASRNDNTDTQYFGPGTRLTVL.

In its sample, this clonotype was seen many times. CDR3 coding DNA: TGTGCCAGCAGTTTAGTAGGGGCTTCGAGCTCCTATAATTCACCCCTCCACTTT. It yields the protein CASSLVGASSSYNSPLHF. The chain couples TRBV28 to TRBJ1-6, with a possible D match to TRBD1 (5 bases). V was shortened by 2 bases and J by 0 bases, with 14 bases between the two germline ends. The CDR3 spans 18 residues. CDR1 and CDR2 (germline): MDHEN, SYDVKM.

The CDR3 sequence is CASSLWAGGDTEAFF. In DNA form, the CDR3 reads TGTGCCAGCAGTTTATGGGCAGGGGGGGACACTGAAGCTTTCTTT. The chain has TRBV12-3 or TRBV12-4 and TRBJ1-1; 7 bases fit TRBD1. The CDR3 spans 15 residues. After removal of 2 bases from V and 3 bases from J, the junction contained 6 bases not matched to a gene.

The table lists this clonotype with a few counts. V is TRBV28 and J is TRBJ2-2; 8 nucleotides align to TRBD1. The CDR3 length is 14 residues. Germline trimming cut 3 bases from V and 5 bases from J; bases unmatched to any gene: 2. From germline, CDR1 is MDHEN and CDR2 SYDVKM. This chain's CDR3 is CASSFTGGTGELFF. The DNA of the CDR3 is TGTGCCAGCAGTTTTACAGGGGGAACCGGGGAGCTGTTTTTT.

This clonotype was detected ten times or more. The chain carries TRBV7-8 and TRBJ2-7; TRBD1 aligns across 9 bases. Germline CDR1 reads SGHVS; CDR2 reads FQNEAQ. This CDR3 region has 16 residues. The V and J ends lost 3 bases and 0 bases, in that order; junction bases with no gene match: 6. The CDR3 DNA follows: TGTGCCAGCAGCTTCCCCGGGACAGGGCTCTCCTACGAGCAGTACTTC. It codes for CASSFPGTGLSYEQYF.

The chain combines TRBV29-1 with TRBJ2-5; 10 nucleotides match TRBD2. V gave up 4 bases and J gave up 5 bases; unmatched junction bases: 19. The CDR3 has 18 residues. The germline V gene has CDR1 SQVTM and CDR2 ANQGSEA. The CDR3 nucleotides are TGCAGCGTTGGAAATCTCTTGGGGCTAGCGGGGGCCAGCGAGACCCAGTACTTC. Its translation: CSVGNLLGLAGASETQYF.

Many counts were recorded for this clonotype. V usage is TRBV7-2 and J usage is TRBJ1-2; a weak D match, TRBD1 (6 bases). This CDR3 has 15 amino acids. With 4 bases removed from V and 5 bases from J, the gap between germline ends came to 17 bases. Germline V gene data show CDR1 as SGHTA and CDR2 as FQGNSA. As DNA, the CDR3 is TGTGCCAGCAGCTCCCACGGGGGCGCAGGATATGGCTACACCTTC. It specifies CASSSHGGAGYGYTF.

V gene TRBV7-8 combines with J gene TRBJ2-3, with 8 nucleotides matching TRBD2. V lost 0 bases, J lost 6 bases, and 8 bases stayed unmatched. This CDR3 has 16 residues. Germline CDR1 and CDR2: SGHVS and FQNEAQ. DNA of the CDR3: TGTGCCAGCAGCTTAGCGCAGGCTAGCGGGTGGGATACGCAGTATTTT. Translated, it gives CASSLAQASGWDTQYF. Supplemented by reference TRBV7-8 and TRBJ2-3, the full variable domain reads GAGVSQSPRYKVAKRGQDVALRCDPISGHVSLFWYQQALGQGPEFLTYFQNEAQLDKSGLPSDRFFAERPEGSVSTLKIQRTQQEDSAVYLCASSLAQASGWDTQYFGPGTRLTVL.

There are a few counts of this clonotype. J is TRBJ2-2 and V is TRBV7-8, with D possibly being TRBD1 or TRBD2 (5 bases each). The V end lost 1 base, the J end lost 6 bases, and 9 bases lay between the germline ends. This CDR3 has 14 amino acids. Germline V gives CDR1 SGHVS, CDR2 FQNEAQ. The CDR3 DNA sequence: TGTGCCAGCAGCTTAGTGGGGGTCGCCGGGGAGCTGTTTTTT. Its protein product is CASSLVGVAGELFF.

The gene calls are TRBV7-6 and TRBJ2-3; 9 bases agree with TRBD2. This CDR3 is 14 amino acids long. Germline loops: CDR1 SGHVS, CDR2 FNYEAQ. Trimming removed 7 bases from V and 2 bases from J; junction bases left unmatched: 4. CDR3 nucleotides: TGTGCCAGCAATCTAGCGGGGTCCACAGATACGCAGTATTTT. It translates to CASNLAGSTDTQYF. The full variable domain, its missing parts supplied by reference TRBV7-6 and TRBJ2-3, is GAGVSQSPRYKVTKRGQDVALRCDPISGHVSLYWYRQALGQGPEFLTYFNYEAQQDKSGLPNDRFSAERPEGSISTLTIQRTEQRDSAMYRCASNLAGSTDTQYFGPGTRLTVL.

Concerning this clonotype itself: Germline and junction disagree at one end, which may indicate a read error. This chain uses TRBV6-2 or TRBV6-3 with TRBJ2-7; tentative D call: TRBD1 (6 bases). This CDR3 comprises 14 residues. Germline CDR1 and CDR2: MNHEY and SVGEGT. The CDR3 DNA sequence: TGTGCCAGCAGTTACATGGGGACATCCTCCGAGCAGTACTTC. This translates into CASSYMGTSSEQYF.

This clonotype is a singleton in its sample. The rearrangement links TRBV5-1 to TRBJ2-6, with D possibly matching TRBD2 (5 bases). V was clipped by 4 bases and J by 0 bases, with 17 bases between them. Germline V gene data show CDR1 as SGHRS and CDR2 as YFSETQ. The CDR3 covers 18 residues. CDR3 in DNA: TGCGCCAGCAGCGGGAGTGGTCTCGCTTTCTCTGGGGCCAACGTCCTGACTTTC. Translating it yields CASSGSGLAFSGANVLTF. The variable domain in full, with the rest retrieved from reference TRBV5-1 and TRBJ2-6, is KAGVTQTPRYLIKTRGQQVTLSCSPISGHRSVSWYQQTPGQGLQFLFEYFSETQRNKGNFPGRFSGRQFSNSRSEMNVSTLELGDSALYLCASSGSGLAFSGANVLTFGAGSRLTVL.

This clonotype was seen a handful of times. This rearrangement joins TRBV7-9 to TRBJ2-1, with TRBD1 as a possible D gene (6 bases). The CDR3 contains 13 residues. V was cut by 10 bases and J by 5 bases, with 15 bases left in between. Germline CDR1 and CDR2: SEHNR and FQNEAQ (reference sequence). The CDR3 loop reads CAITRTENNEQFF. The CDR3 DNA reads TGTGCCATAACTCGGACAGAAAACAATGAGCAGTTCTTC.

Comments on this clonotype: This could be a read error, since a much larger clone is one nucleotide away. The chain's CDR3 is CASSPRLVGGPRETQYF. CDR3 DNA: TGTGCCAGCAGCCCCCGACTAGTGGGAGGGCCAAGGGAGACCCAGTACTTC. V gene TRBV7-2 combines with J gene TRBJ2-5; 7 bases are shared with TRBD2. The length of the CDR3 is 17 residues. Trimming cost V 5 bases and J 5 bases; bases outside gene matches: 17. Germline V gene lookup returns CDR1 SGHTA and CDR2 FQGNSA.

The chain recombines TRBV14 with TRBJ2-4; possible D gene TRBD1, 5 bases. The CDR3 totals 16 residues. Germline lookup yields CDR1 SGHDN and CDR2 FVKESK. The V and J ends lost 5 bases and 1 base respectively, with 15 bases between them. The CDR3 DNA is TGTGCCAGCAGCGCAGGGCCCGACGGGGCCAAAAACATTCAGTACTTC. It translates to CASSAGPDGAKNIQYF. Variable domain in full (rest from reference TRBV14 and TRBJ2-4): EAGVTQFPSHSVIEKGQTVTLRCDPISGHDNLYWYRRVMGKEIKFLLHFVKESKQDESGMPNNRFLAERTGGTYSTLKVQPAELEDSGVYFCASSAGPDGAKNIQYFGAGTRLSVL.

This clonotype occurred many times. The genes are TRBV7-2 and TRBJ2-4; D is ambiguous. V lost 1 base and J lost 2, with 9 bases in between. The CDR3 has 15 residues. Germline CDR1 SGHTA, CDR2 FQGNSA. DNA of the CDR3: TGTGCCAGCAGCTTAGAGGGCTGGACCAAAAACATTCAGTACTTC. This sequence encodes CASSLEGWTKNIQYF.

This clonotype has just a few counts. The rearrangement links TRBV12-3 or TRBV12-4 to TRBJ2-3; 16 bases align to TRBD2. The CDR3 covers 18 residues. With V trimmed by 5 bases and J by 1 base, 6 bases remained unmatched. CDR3 sequence reads: CASSPGLAGGTGTDTQYF. In nucleotides, the CDR3 is TGTGCCAGCAGTCCGGGACTAGCGGGGGGGACTGGCACAGATACGCAGTATTTT.

The genes are TRBV9 and TRBJ1-2; D may be TRBD1 (6 bases). Per the germline V gene, CDR1 is SGDLS and CDR2 is YYNGEE. The ends were cut back, 3 bases at V and 4 bases at J, with 13 bases in the middle. The CDR3 covers 14 residues. The CDR3 loop reads CASSADRSVYGYTF. In DNA form, the CDR3 reads TGTGCCAGCAGCGCCGACAGGAGCGTCTATGGCTACACCTTC.

This clonotype was detected many times. V is TRBV7-6 and J is TRBJ1-1; D gene uncertain. V lost 1 base to trimming and J lost 0 bases, with 3 bases between them. CDR1 and CDR2 (germline): SGHVS, FNYEAQ. This CDR3 spans 13 amino acids. CDR3 in amino acids: CASSLELNTEAFF. In DNA, the CDR3 is TGTGCCAGCAGCTTAGAGCTGAACACTGAAGCTTTCTTT.

The table lists this clonotype with a few counts. The genes are TRBV6-2 or TRBV6-3 and TRBJ2-3, with 10 bases lining up with TRBD1. The CDR3 loop spans 15 amino acids. Germline V gene sequence: CDR1 MNHEY, CDR2 SVGEGT. Trimming took 6 bases from V and 1 from J; bases not matched to a gene: 4. The CDR3 DNA is TGTGCCAGCAGGGATGGGACAGGGGGCACAGATACGCAGTATTTT. This sequence encodes CASRDGTGGTDTQYF.

A few counts support this clonotype. The rearrangement uses TRBV28 and TRBJ2-3, with 11 nucleotides matching TRBD2. The germline V gene encodes CDR1 MDHEN and CDR2 SYDVKM. CDR3 size: 16 residues. After removal of 6 bases from V and 4 bases from J, the junction contained 9 bases not matched to a gene. The CDR3 is CASRPGLGLAADTQYF. The CDR3 DNA reads as TGTGCCAGCAGACCGGGGTTGGGACTAGCGGCAGATACGCAGTATTTT.

This clonotype was counted between two and nine times. The chain links TRBV15 to TRBJ1-5; no definite D call. The CDR3 totals 14 residues. Germline CDR1 reads LNHNV; CDR2 reads YYDKDF (reference sequence). V was trimmed by 0 bases and J by 4 bases, leaving 7 bases between them. DNA of the CDR3: TGTGCCACCAGCAGAGATCCGGCAAATCAGCCCCAGCATTTT. It yields the protein CATSRDPANQPQHF.

This clonotype was picked up many times. The rearrangement uses TRBV7-2 and TRBJ1-1; D possibly corresponds to TRBD1 (5 bases). The germline CDR1 and CDR2 sequences are SGHTA and FQGNSA. This CDR3 comprises 12 residues. The ends were cut back, 3 bases at V and 11 bases at J, with 13 bases in the middle. The CDR3 here is CASSFSRVGAFF. CDR3 nucleotide sequence: TGTGCCAGCAGCTTTTCCAGGGTAGGGGCTTTCTTT.

The chain is built from TRBV28 and TRBJ1-5, with D hard to call. V lost 3 bases to trimming and J lost 0 bases, with 15 bases between them. Germline V gives CDR1 MDHEN, CDR2 SYDVKM. The CDR3 covers 17 residues. The DNA for the CDR3 is TGTGCCAGCAGTTTTGGCTTGACGAGTTATAGCAATCAGCCCCAGCATTTT. It codes for CASSFGLTSYSNQPQHF.

As for this clonotype: Since a much larger clone is just one base distant, this may be a read error. The CDR3 coding sequence is TGTGCCAGCAGTTTTCTCACTAGCTACGTGCAGTACTTC. Protein product: CASSFLTSYVQYF. This chain connects TRBV28 to TRBJ2-7; tentatively, D is TRBD2 (6 bases). This CDR3 spans 13 amino acids. CDR1 MDHEN and CDR2 SYDVKM come from the germline V gene.

This clonotype was seen a few times. The rearrangement uses TRBV28 and TRBJ2-7; TRBD2 agrees at 9 bases. The V and J ends lost 9 bases and 4 bases, in that order; junction bases with no gene match: 13. The CDR3 has 15 residues. The V gene's germline CDR1 is MDHEN and CDR2 SYDVKM. The CDR3 DNA is TGTGCCAGTCAAAGGGCGGCTAGCGGGAAGTACGAGCAGTACTTC. This encodes CASQRAASGKYEQYF.

In the case of this clonotype: A much more abundant neighbour one base away suggests this may be a read error. This chain links TRBV7-6 with TRBJ2-3, with D unresolved. Germline V gives CDR1 SGHVS, CDR2 FNYEAQ. Trimming stripped 7 bases from V and 2 bases from J, with 16 bases between. The CDR3 has 15 residues. CDR3: CASNPRRTNTDTQYF. As DNA, the CDR3 is TGTGCCAGCAACCCCCGAAGGACCAACACAGATACGCAGTATTTT.

The chain links TRBV12-3 or TRBV12-4 to TRBJ1-4, with 10 nucleotides matching TRBD1. V gave up 7 bases and J gave up 8 bases; unmatched junction bases: 4. This CDR3 has 13 amino acids. The DNA of the CDR3 is TGTGCCAGCACCCGGACAGGGGGAGAAAAACTGTTTTTT. Protein product: CASTRTGGEKLFF.